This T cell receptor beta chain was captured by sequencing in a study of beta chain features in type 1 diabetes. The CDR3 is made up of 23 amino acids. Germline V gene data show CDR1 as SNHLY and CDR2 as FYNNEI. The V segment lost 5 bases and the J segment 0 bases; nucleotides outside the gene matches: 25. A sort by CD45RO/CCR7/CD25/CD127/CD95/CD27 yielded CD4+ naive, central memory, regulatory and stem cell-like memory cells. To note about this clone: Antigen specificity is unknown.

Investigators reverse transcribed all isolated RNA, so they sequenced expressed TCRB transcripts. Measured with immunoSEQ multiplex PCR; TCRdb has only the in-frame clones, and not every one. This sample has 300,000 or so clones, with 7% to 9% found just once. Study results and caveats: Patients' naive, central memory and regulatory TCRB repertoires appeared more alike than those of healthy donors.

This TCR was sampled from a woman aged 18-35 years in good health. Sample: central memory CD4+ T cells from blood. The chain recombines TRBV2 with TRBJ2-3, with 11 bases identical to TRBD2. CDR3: CASSPGRGRRPGTSGPSTDTQYF. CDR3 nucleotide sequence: TGTGCCAGCAGTCCCGGGCGCGGGAGGCGACCCGGGACTAGCGGCCCTAGCACAGATACGCAGTATTTT.